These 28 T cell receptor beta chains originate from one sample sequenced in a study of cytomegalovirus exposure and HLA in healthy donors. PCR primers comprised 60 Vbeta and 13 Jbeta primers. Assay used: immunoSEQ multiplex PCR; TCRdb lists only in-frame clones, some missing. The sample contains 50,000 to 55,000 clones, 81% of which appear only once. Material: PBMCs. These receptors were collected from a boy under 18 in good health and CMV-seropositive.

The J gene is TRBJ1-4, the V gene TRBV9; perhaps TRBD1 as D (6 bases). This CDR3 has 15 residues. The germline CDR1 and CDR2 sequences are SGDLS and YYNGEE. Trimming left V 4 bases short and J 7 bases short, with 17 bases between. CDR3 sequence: CASSTNREDREKLFF. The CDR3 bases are TGTGCCAGCAGCACCAACAGGGAAGATCGTGAAAAACTGTTTTTT.

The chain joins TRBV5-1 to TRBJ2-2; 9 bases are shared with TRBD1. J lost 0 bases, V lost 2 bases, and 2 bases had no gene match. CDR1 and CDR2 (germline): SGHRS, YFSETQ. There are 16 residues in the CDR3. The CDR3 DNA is TGCGCCAGCAGCTTTGGGGACAGGGCGAACACCGGGGAGCTGTTTTTT. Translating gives CASSFGDRANTGELFF.

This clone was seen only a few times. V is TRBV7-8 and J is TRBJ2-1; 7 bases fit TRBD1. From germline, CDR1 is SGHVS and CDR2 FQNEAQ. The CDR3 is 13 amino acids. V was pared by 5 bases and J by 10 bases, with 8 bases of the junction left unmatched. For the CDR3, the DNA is TGTGCCAGCAGCGATTCTCCAGGGGGAGAGCAGTTCTTC. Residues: CASSDSPGGEQFF.

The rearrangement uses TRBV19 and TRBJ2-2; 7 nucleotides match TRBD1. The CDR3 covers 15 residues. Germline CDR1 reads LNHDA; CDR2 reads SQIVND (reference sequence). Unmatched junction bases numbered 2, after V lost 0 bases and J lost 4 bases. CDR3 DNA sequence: TGTGCCAGTAGTATAGAGGCAGGGGGCACCGGGGAGCTGTTTTTT. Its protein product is CASSIEAGGTGELFF.

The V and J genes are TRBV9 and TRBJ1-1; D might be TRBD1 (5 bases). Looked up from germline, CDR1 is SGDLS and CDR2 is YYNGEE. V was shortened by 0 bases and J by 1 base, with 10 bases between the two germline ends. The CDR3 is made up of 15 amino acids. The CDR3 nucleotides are TGTGCCAGCAGCGTAGCAGTTAGGGGGAACACTGAAGCTTTCTTT. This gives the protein CASSVAVRGNTEAFF.

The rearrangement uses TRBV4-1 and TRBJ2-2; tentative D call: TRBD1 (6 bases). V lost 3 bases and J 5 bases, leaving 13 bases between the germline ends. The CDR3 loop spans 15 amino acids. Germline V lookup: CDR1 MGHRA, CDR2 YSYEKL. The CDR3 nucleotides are TGCGCCAGCAGCCATTGGCAGGACAGTACCGGGGAGCTGTTTTTT. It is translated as CASSHWQDSTGELFF.

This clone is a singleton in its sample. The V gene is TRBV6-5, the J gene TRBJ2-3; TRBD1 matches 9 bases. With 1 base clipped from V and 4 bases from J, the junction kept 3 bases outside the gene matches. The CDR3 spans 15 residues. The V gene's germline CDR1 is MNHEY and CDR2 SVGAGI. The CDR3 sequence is CASSYWTGESDTQYF. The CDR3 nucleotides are TGTGCCAGCAGTTACTGGACAGGGGAGTCAGATACGCAGTATTTT.

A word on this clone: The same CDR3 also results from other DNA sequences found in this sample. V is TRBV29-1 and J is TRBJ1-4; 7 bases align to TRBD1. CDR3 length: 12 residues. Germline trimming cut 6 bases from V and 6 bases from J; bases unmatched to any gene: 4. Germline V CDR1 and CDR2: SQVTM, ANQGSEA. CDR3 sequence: CSVRTGYEKLFF. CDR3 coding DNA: TGCAGCGTCAGGACAGGATATGAAAAACTGTTTTTT.

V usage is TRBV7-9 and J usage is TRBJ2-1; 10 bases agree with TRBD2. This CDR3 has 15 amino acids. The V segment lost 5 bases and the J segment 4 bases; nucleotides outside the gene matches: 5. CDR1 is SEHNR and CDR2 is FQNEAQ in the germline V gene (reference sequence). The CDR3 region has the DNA TGTGCCAGCAGCACTGGACTAGCGGAGTACAATGAGCAGTTCTTC. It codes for CASSTGLAEYNEQFF.

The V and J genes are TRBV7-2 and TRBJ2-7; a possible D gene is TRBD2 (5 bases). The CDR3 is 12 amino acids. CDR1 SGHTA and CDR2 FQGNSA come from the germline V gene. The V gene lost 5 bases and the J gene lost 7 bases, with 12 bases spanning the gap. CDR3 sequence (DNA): TGTGCCAGCAGCCCGGGATCTCAGGAGCAGTACTTC. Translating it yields CASSPGSQEQYF.

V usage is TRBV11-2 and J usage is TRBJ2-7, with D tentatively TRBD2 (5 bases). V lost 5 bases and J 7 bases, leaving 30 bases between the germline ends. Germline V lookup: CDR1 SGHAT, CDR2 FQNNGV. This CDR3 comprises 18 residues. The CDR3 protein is CASSPPPQSGTSRVEQYF. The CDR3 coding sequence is TGTGCCAGCAGCCCCCCTCCCCAATCGGGAACCAGCCGGGTTGAGCAGTACTTC.

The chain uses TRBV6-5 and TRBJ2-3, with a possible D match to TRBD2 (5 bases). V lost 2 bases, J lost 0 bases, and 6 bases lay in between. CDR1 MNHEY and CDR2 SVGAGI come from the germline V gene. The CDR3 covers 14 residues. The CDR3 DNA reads TGTGCCAGCAGTTACAGCGGTAGCACAGATACGCAGTATTTT. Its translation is CASSYSGSTDTQYF.

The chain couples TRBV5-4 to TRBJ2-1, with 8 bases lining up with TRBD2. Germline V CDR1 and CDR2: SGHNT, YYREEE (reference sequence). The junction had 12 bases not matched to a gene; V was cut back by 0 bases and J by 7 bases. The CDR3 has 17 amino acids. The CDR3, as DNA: TGTGCCAGCAGCTTGGCTCGGGGGGGAGGCTTTGGAAATGAGCAGTTCTTC. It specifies CASSLARGGGFGNEQFF.

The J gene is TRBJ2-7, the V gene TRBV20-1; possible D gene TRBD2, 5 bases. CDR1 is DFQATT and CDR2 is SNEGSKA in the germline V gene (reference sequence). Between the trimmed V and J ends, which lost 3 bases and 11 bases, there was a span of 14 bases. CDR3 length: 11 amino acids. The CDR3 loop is CSARVDEEEYF. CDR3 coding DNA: TGCAGTGCTAGGGTGGACGAGGAGGAGTACTTC.

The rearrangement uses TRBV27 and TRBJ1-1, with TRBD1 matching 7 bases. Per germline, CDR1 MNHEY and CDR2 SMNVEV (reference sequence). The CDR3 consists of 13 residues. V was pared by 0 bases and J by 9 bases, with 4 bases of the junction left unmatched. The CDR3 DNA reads TGTGCCAGCAGTTTATCGGGACAGACAAAAGCTTTCTTT. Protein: CASSLSGQTKAFF.

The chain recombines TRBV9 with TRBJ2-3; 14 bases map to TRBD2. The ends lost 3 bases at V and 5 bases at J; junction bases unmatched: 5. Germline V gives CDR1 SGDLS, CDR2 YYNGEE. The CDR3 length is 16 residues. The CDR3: CASSATSGGALDTQYF. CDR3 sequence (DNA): TGTGCCAGCAGCGCGACTAGCGGGGGGGCCTTAGATACGCAGTATTTT.

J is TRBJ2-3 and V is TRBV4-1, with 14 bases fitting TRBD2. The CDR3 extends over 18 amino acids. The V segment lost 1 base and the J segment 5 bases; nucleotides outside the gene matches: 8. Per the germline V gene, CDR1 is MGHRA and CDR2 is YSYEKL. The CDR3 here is CASSQGPPGTSGGDTQYF. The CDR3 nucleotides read TGCGCCAGCAGCCAAGGCCCGCCCGGGACTAGCGGGGGAGATACGCAGTATTTT.

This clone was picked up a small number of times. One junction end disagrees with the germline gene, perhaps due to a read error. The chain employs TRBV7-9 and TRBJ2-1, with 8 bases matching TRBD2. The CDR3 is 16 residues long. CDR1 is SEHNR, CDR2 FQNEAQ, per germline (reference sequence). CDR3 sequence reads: CSSSSFTGGGRDEQFF. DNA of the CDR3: TGTTCCAGCAGCTCATTTACCGGGGGGGGGCGGGATGAGCAGTTCTTC.

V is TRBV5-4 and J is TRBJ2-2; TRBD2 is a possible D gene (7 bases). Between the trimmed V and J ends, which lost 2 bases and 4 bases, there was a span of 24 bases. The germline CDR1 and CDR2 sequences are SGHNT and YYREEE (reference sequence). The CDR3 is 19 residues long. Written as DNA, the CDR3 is TGTGCCAGCAGCTTCCCCGGGGGGATGGAGGGGGTCAGCACCGGGGAGCTGTTTTTT. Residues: CASSFPGGMEGVSTGELFF.

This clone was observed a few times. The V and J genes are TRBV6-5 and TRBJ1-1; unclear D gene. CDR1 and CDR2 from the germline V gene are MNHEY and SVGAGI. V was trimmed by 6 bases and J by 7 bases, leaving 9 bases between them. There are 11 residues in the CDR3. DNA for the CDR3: TGTGCCAGCAGCAACGCCGGTGAAGCTTTCTTT. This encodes CASSNAGEAFF.

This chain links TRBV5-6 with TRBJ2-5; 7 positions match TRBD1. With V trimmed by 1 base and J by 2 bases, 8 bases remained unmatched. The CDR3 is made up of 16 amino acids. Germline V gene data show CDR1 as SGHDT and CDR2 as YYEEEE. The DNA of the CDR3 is TGTGCCAGCAGCTTGACCCCTCTGGGACAGCAAGAGACCCAGTACTTC. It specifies CASSLTPLGQQETQYF.

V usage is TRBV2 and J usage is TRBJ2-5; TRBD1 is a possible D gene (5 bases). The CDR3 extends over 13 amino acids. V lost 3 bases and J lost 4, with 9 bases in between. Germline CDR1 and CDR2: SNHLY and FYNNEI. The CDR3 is CASSDLQAETQYF. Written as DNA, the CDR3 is TGTGCCAGCAGTGATTTACAGGCAGAGACCCAGTACTTC.

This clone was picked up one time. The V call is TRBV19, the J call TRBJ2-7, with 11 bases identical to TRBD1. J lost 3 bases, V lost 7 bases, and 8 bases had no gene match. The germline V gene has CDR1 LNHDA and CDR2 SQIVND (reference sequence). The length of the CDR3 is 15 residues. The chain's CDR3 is CASTLTGTGGYEQYF. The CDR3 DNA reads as TGTGCCAGTACCCTTACCGGGACAGGGGGCTACGAGCAGTACTTC.

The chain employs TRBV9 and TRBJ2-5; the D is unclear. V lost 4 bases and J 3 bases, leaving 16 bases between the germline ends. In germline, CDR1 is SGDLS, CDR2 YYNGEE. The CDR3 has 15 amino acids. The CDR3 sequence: CASSPGFPQEETQYF. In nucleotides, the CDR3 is TGTGCCAGCAGCCCCGGTTTCCCTCAAGAAGAGACCCAGTACTTC.

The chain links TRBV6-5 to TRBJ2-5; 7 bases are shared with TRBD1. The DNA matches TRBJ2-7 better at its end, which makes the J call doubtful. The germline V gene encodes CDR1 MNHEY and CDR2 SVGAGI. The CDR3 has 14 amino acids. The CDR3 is CASNPTQGSHEQYF. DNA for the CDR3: TGTGCCAGCAACCCGACACAGGGGTCCCACGAGCAGTACTTC.

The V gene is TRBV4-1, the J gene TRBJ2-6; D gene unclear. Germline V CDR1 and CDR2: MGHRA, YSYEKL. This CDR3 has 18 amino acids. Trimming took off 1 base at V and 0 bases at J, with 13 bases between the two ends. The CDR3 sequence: CASSQVYTASSGANVLTF. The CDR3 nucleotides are TGCGCCAGCAGCCAAGTTTACACAGCCAGCTCTGGGGCCAACGTCCTGACTTTC.

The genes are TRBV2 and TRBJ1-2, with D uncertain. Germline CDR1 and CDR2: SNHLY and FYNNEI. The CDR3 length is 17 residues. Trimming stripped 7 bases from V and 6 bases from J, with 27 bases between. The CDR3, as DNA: TGTGCCAGCATTGGGGTCAATGGAGGCCCGCATCTCGATGGCTACACCTTC. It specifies CASIGVNGGPHLDGYTF.

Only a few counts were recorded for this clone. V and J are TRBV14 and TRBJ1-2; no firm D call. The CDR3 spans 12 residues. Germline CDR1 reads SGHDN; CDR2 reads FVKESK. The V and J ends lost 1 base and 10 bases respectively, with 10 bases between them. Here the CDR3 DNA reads TGTGCCAGCAGCCAAGGGGCCTTTGACTACACCTTC. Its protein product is CASSQGAFDYTF.